These 10 T cell receptor beta chains were all obtained from the same sample, sequenced in a study of Ad26.COV2.S vaccination and SARS-CoV-2 variants. Only in-frame clones appear in the TCRdb table, and some are missing; sequencing was by immunoSEQ multiplex PCR. Of 350,000 to 450,000 clones in the sample, about 90% were seen once. The sample here was peripheral blood, taken after recovery from COVID-19. These receptor sequences come from a human donor who had recovered from COVID-19.

The chain recombines TRBV2 with TRBJ2-1; unclear D gene. This CDR3 comprises 14 residues. The V end lost 3 bases, the J end lost 0 bases, and 6 bases lay between the germline ends. In germline, CDR1 is SNHLY, CDR2 FYNNEI. CDR3 region: CASSDGYSYNEQFF. Here the CDR3 DNA reads TGTGCCAGCAGTGACGGGTACTCCTACAATGAGCAGTTCTTC. Variable domain in full (rest from reference TRBV2 and TRBJ2-1): EPEVTQTPSHQVTQMGQEVILRCVPISNHLYFYWYRQILGQKVEFLVSFYNNEISEKSEIFDDQFSVERPDGSNFTLKIRSTKLEDSAMYFCASSDGYSYNEQFFGPGTRLTVL.

This chain joins TRBV28 and TRBJ2-7; D is perhaps TRBD1 (5 bases). The CDR3 has 14 residues. The ends were cut back, 3 bases at V and 2 bases at J, with 11 bases in the middle. Germline V gene data show CDR1 as MDHEN and CDR2 as SYDVKM. The CDR3 DNA sequence: TGTGCCAGCAGTTTTGGCAGGGCCACCTACGAGCAGTACTTC. Translated: CASSFGRATYEQYF.

The V gene is TRBV29-1, the J gene TRBJ2-7, with TRBD2 matching 7 bases. Germline assignment: CDR1 SQVTM and CDR2 ANQGSEA. The CDR3 has 14 amino acids. Trimming at V came to 7 bases and at J to 1 base, leaving 10 bases not matched to a gene. The CDR3 sequence: CSAGGGRLSYEQYF. The CDR3 DNA reads TGCAGCGCCGGCGGGGGTAGGCTATCCTACGAGCAGTACTTC.

The chain combines TRBV5-6 with TRBJ1-2, with 11 bases aligning to TRBD1. J lost 1 base, V lost 4 bases, and 9 bases had no gene match. From germline, CDR1 is SGHDT and CDR2 YYEEEE. The CDR3 extends over 17 amino acids. The CDR3 spells CASSPERTGGHNYGYTF. CDR3 bases: TGTGCCAGCAGCCCTGAACGGACAGGGGGCCATAACTATGGCTACACCTTC.

The chain recombines TRBV5-5 with TRBJ2-1; the D call may be TRBD1 or TRBD2 (6 bases each). This CDR3 comprises 16 residues. V gave up 10 bases and J gave up 0 bases, with 20 bases separating them. The germline V gene has CDR1 SGHKS and CDR2 YYEKEE (reference sequence). DNA for the CDR3: TGTGCCTCGGAGGGGGGTATCAGGAGCTCCTACAATGAGCAGTTCTTC. Its protein product is CASEGGIRSSYNEQFF. Full variable domain (outside the CDR3, taken from reference TRBV5-5 and TRBJ2-1): DAGVTQSPTHLIKTRGQQVTLRCSPISGHKSVSWYQQVLGQGPQFIFQYYEKEERGRGNFPDRFSARQFPNYSSELNVNALLLGDSALYLCASEGGIRSSYNEQFFGPGTRLTVL.

This CDR3 is CASSAATGGYEQYF. In nucleotides, the CDR3 is TGTGCCAGCAGCGCCGCGACAGGGGGCTACGAGCAGTACTTC. This chain joins TRBV9 and TRBJ2-7, with 9 bases aligning to TRBD1. The trim removed 3 bases at V and 3 bases at J, leaving 4 bases unmatched. CDR3 length: 14 amino acids. CDR1 SGDLS and CDR2 YYNGEE come from the germline V gene.

V gene TRBV5-1 combines with J gene TRBJ2-1; D may be TRBD2 (5 bases). Trimming cost V 0 bases and J 7 bases, with 8 bases left between them. The CDR3 runs 13 residues. CDR1 is SGHRS, CDR2 YFSETQ, per germline. This chain's CDR3 is CASSLARGNEQFF. The CDR3 DNA follows: TGCGCCAGCAGCTTGGCCCGCGGGAATGAGCAGTTCTTC.

The chain combines TRBV9 with TRBJ2-3, with D hard to call. V lost 2 bases and J 2 bases, leaving 9 bases between the germline ends. This CDR3 region has 14 residues. Germline loops: CDR1 SGDLS, CDR2 YYNGEE. The chain's CDR3 is CASSVGSITDTQYF. CDR3 bases: TGTGCCAGCAGCGTGGGTTCGATCACAGATACGCAGTATTTT.

The CDR3: CASSVGGAGGPETQYF. CDR3 coding DNA: TGTGCCAGCAGCGTAGGGGGGGCGGGGGGGCCTGAGACCCAGTACTTC. The rearrangement links TRBV9 to TRBJ2-5, with 9 bases matching TRBD2. Germline V gene data show CDR1 as SGDLS and CDR2 as YYNGEE. The junction had 8 bases not matched to a gene; V was cut back by 0 bases and J by 5 bases. CDR3 size: 16 residues.

This chain uses TRBV13 with TRBJ1-2; no firm D call. Germline V gene sequence: CDR1 PRHDT, CDR2 FYEKMQ (reference sequence). V was clipped by 3 bases and J by 8 bases, with 10 bases between them. This CDR3 is 12 amino acids long. The CDR3 spells CASSFQRRGYTF. The DNA of the CDR3 is TGTGCCAGCAGCTTTCAGCGGAGAGGCTACACCTTC.